This T cell receptor beta chain originates from a study of blood T cell repertoires in COVID-19. Sequencing used immunoSEQ multiplex PCR; TCRdb keeps in-frame clones, though not all of them. The sample consists of around 250,000 clones, over 75% of them appearing once. This clone was seen just once. The V end lost 7 bases, the J end lost 4 bases, and 25 bases lay between the germline ends. Germline V gene sequence: CDR1 SNHLY, CDR2 FYNNEI. CDR3 length: 18 amino acids. Recruitment covered about two dozen US areas and drew participants whose ages spanned about 18 to 90 years. Assignment of participants to cohorts was predicated upon participant-reported clinical history.

The clonotype comes from a woman aged 45-59 years who had recovered from COVID-19. The sample was PBMCs or T cells enriched from blood (not recorded which). The chain has TRBV2 and TRBJ2-2; D might be TRBD2 (6 bases). Written as DNA, the CDR3 is TGTGCCAGCACTCTTAGAGGAGGGGTGTGGCGGGCCACCGGGGAGCTGTTTTTT. This translates into CASTLRGGVWRATGELFF. The whole variable domain, remainder taken from reference TRBV2 and TRBJ2-2, is EPEVTQTPSHQVTQMGQEVILRCVPISNHLYFYWYRQILGQKVEFLVSFYNNEISEKSEIFDDQFSVERPDGSNFTLKIRSTKLEDSAMYFCASTLRGGVWRATGELFFGEGSRLTVL.